This T cell receptor (beta chain) derives from a study of blood T cells in healthy people across ages. Study observations and caveats: The unsorted PBMCs prevented any conclusive comparison of naive versus antigen-experienced cells.

The V end was cut by 5 bases, the J end by 5 bases, with 15 bases between. Germline values: CDR1 MNHEY, CDR2 SVGAGI. The CDR3 contains 14 residues. On this clonotype itself: Antigen specificity is unknown.

Each sample yielded at least 6 micrograms of PBMC total RNA. A second roughly 7 to 12 cycle PCR used barcoded and J-beta primers. TCRdb re-called the 5' RACE reads with MiXCR, one entry per CDR3 protein. The table records hundreds of thousands of distinct CDR3 sequences, around 38% of them present only once. This TCR was sampled from a man aged 80 or over in good health. Sequencing was carried out using blood. The chain employs TRBV6-5 and TRBJ2-5; D might be TRBD1 (6 bases). The DNA for the CDR3 is TGTGCCAGCAGTATCGGGACATTAAGTGAGACCCAGTACTTC. Its translation: CASSIGTLSETQYF.